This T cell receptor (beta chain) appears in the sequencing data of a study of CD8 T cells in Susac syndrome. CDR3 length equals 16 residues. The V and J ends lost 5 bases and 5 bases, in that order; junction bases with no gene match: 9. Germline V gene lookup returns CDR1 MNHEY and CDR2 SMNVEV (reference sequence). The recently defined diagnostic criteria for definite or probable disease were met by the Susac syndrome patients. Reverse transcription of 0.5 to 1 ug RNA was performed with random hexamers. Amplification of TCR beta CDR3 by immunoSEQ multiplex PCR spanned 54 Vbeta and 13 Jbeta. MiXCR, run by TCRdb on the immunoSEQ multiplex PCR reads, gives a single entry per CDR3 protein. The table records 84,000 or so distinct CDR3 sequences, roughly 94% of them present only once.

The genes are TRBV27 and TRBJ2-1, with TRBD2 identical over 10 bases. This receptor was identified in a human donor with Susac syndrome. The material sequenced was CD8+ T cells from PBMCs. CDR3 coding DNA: TGTGCCAGCAGTCCCATAGCGGGAGGATCCAACAATGAGCAGTTCTTC. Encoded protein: CASSPIAGGSNNEQFF.